This T cell receptor beta chain derives from a study of T cell changes during pregnancy in multiple sclerosis. Method: immunoSEQ multiplex PCR; TCRdb's copy keeps in-frame clones and lacks some. The sample holds tens of thousands of clones, around 93% seen once. This material consisted of peripheral blood, taken in the first trimester of pregnancy. The receptor was derived from a female donor with multiple sclerosis, enrolled in a pregnancy study.

The CDR3 bases are TGTGCCAGCAGTGATTCCTTTGAGGGAGACACCGGGGAGCTGTTTTTT. Translating gives CASSDSFEGDTGELFF. V gene TRBV25-1 combines with J gene TRBJ2-2; perhaps TRBD2 as D (5 bases). Germline lookup yields CDR1 MGHDK and CDR2 SYGVNS. Trimming cost V 3 bases and J 3 bases, with 14 bases left between them. The CDR3 has 16 amino acids.